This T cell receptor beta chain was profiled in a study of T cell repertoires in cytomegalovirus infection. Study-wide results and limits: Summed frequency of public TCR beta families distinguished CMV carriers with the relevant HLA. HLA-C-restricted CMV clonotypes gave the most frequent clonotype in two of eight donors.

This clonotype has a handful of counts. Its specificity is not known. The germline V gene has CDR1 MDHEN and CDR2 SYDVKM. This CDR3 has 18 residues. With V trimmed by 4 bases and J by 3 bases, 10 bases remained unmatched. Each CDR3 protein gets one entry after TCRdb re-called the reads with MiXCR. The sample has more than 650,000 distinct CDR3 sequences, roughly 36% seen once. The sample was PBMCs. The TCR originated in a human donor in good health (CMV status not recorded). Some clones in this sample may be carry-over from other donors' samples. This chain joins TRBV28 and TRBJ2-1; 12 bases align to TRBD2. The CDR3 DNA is TGTGCCAGCAGTTACCATCCTAGCGGGAGGGCCTACTACAATGAGCAGTTCTTC. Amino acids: CASSYHPSGRAYYNEQFF.